This T cell receptor beta chain was sequenced during a study of shared T cell receptors in the human thymus. Repertoires were generated with immunoSEQ multiplex PCR, while TCRdb's copy carries only in-frame clones and drops some. The repertoire holds about 660,000 clones, with roughly 90% as singletons. With V trimmed by 0 bases and J by 7 bases, 18 bases remained unmatched. This CDR3 region has 18 residues. Germline V CDR1 and CDR2: LGHNT, FRNRAP. The sample was also reused in another study, on human thymus T cells.

The sequenced sample was thymocytes. The genes are TRBV12-5 and TRBJ2-7, with 7 bases aligning to TRBD2. The sequence came from a boy less than two years old with a congenital heart defect. This chain's CDR3 is CASGLVPGRLALRREQYF. The DNA for the CDR3 is TGTGCTAGTGGTTTGGTACCGGGACGACTAGCCCTACGGCGTGAGCAGTACTTC.